This TCR beta chain was captured by sequencing in a study of blood T cell repertoires in COVID-19 (dated by TCRdb to the early 2020s). As for the study more broadly: Collaborator samples came from the United States, Italy and Spain and covered acute and convalescent phases of COVID-19. The material from the prospective study consisted of cDNA or gDNA derived from T cells, B-cell-depleted T cells, or PBMCs. Nearly every sample came with metadata listing a de-identified subject ID, COVID-19 status, age in years and sex. Deeply sampled blood TCRbeta repertoires from subjects exposed to, actively infected with, or recovered from COVID-19 were included in the dataset. HLA class I and class II types, where available, came from metadata supplied by the sample provider rather than from assay-based typing. The repertoires were made available in a free public database intended to serve as a resource for research on the immune response to SARS-CoV-2. Samples were obtained from the ongoing ImmuneRACE study (first 160 participants) and from about 1,300 subjects provided by 6 global collaborators. Beyond this particular receptor, the publication reports: Clinical and demographic metadata were provided uncurated, with the amount varying by source and participant.

Worth noting for this clone: Its recognized antigen is unknown. It has no much larger one-base neighbor in the sample; base qualities were not kept.

Taken from the germline V gene (reference sequence), the CDR1 and CDR2 loops are SGHAT and FQDESV. Counted from cysteine to phenylalanine, this CDR3 has 15 amino acids. Of all the DNA, just the CDR3 is kept, 45 bases in frame from base 1. The germline V and J ends show losses of 1 base and 3 bases respectively, and no gene match explains 4 bases of the junction. TCRbeta CDR3 regions were amplified from genomic DNA using the immunoSEQ Assay, a bias-controlled multiplex PCR. The paper's processing steps were these. Within the assay, amplification of reference gene primers was used to estimate how many nucleated cells each sample contained. To quantify the absolute abundance of each unique TCRbeta CDR3 rearrangement, sequence reads were collapsed and filtered. For each sample, productive Simpson clonality was calculated as the square root of Simpson's diversity index over productive rearrangements. TCRdb re-hosts the immuneACCESS table, in-frame sequences only. Its copies lack some clones; in the studies checked, an unresolved V gene accounts for under half of them, and the cause for the rest is not known. V, J and clone size reflect that table, while D and trimming were determined from the DNA. This sample holds 100,000 or so clones; approximately 86% were observed only once. The ten largest clones add up to 2.5% to 3.5% of the sample.

The collaborating institutions used their own protocols to collect whole blood in K2EDTA tubes. For TCRbeta analysis, collaborator samples were shipped as frozen whole blood, as isolated PBMCs, or as DNA extracted from either sample type. The clonotype was recovered from a man aged 45 to 65 with active or convalescent COVID-19. Input material: peripheral blood. The chain employs TRBV11-1 and TRBJ2-5, and TRBD2 matches 8 of the central bases. This receptor carries the CDR3 CASSLEGTSKETQYF. The nucleotides read TGTGCCAGCAGCTTAGAAGGGACTAGTAAAGAGACCCAGTACTTC.